Shown below are 21 T cell receptor beta chains from a single sample sequenced in a study of blood T cell repertoires in COVID-19. Data came from immunoSEQ multiplex PCR; TCRdb stores just in-frame clones and leaves some out. The repertoire holds around 300,000 clones, with roughly 89% as singletons. Specimen: peripheral blood. These receptors all stem from a middle-aged man with acute or convalescent COVID-19.

This chain uses TRBV20-1 with TRBJ2-2, with a possible D match to TRBD2 (5 bases). The germline V gene encodes CDR1 DFQATT and CDR2 SNEGSKA (reference sequence). CDR3 length: 14 residues. Trimming pared 4 bases from V and 5 bases from J, leaving 14 bases between. The CDR3 spells CSANEGYVTGELFF. CDR3 in DNA: TGCAGTGCTAATGAGGGCTACGTTACCGGGGAGCTGTTTTTT.

CDR3 residues: CASSLASPATQYF. The CDR3 DNA is TGCGCCAGCAGCTTGGCCAGTCCCGCTACGCAGTATTTT. This rearrangement joins TRBV5-1 to TRBJ2-3, with D hard to call. Trimming took off 0 bases at V and 8 bases at J, with 10 bases between the two ends. The CDR3 is made up of 13 amino acids. CDR1 and CDR2 (germline): SGHRS, YFSETQ.

This clone was found once. This chain connects TRBV20-1 to TRBJ1-2; tentatively, D is TRBD1 (5 bases). Germline CDR1 is DFQATT and CDR2 is SNEGSKA (reference sequence). V was shortened by 6 bases and J by 7 bases, with 12 bases between the two germline ends. This CDR3 has 11 amino acids. CDR3: CSAPGGSGYTF. The CDR3 coding sequence is TGCAGTGCCCCCGGGGGTTCTGGCTACACCTTC.

The rearrangement uses TRBV7-8 and TRBJ1-1; weak D call: TRBD1 (5 bases). From germline, CDR1 is SGHVS and CDR2 FQNEAQ. Trimming stripped 5 bases from V and 1 base from J, with 11 bases between. CDR3 size: 14 residues. The CDR3 region is CASSPSTGNTEAFF. In nucleotides, the CDR3 is TGTGCCAGCAGCCCCAGTACAGGGAACACTGAAGCTTTCTTT.

The chain links TRBV18 to TRBJ1-2; the D gene is possibly TRBD1 (6 bases). This CDR3 has 15 residues. The V gene lost 3 bases and the J gene lost 2 bases, with 13 bases spanning the gap. Germline V gene lookup returns CDR1 KGHSH and CDR2 LQKENI. CDR3 DNA: TGTGCCAGCTCACCGGGGCAGGGGTTCAACTATGGCTACACCTTC. Its protein is CASSPGQGFNYGYTF.

J is TRBJ2-3 and V is TRBV11-2; 10 nucleotides match TRBD2. CDR1 and CDR2 (germline): SGHAT, FQNNGV. V lost 5 bases and J lost 7; bases outside the gene matches: 6. This CDR3 has 14 residues. CDR3 nucleotide sequence: TGTGCCAGCAGCGAGAGCGGGGGGGCTTATACGCAGTATTTT. Protein: CASSESGGAYTQYF.

J is TRBJ1-6 and V is TRBV5-6; tentative D call: TRBD1 (5 bases). The V end lost 0 bases, the J end lost 9 bases, and 10 bases lay between the germline ends. The CDR3 totals 14 residues. Germline V lookup: CDR1 SGHDT, CDR2 YYEEEE. In nucleotides, the CDR3 is TGTGCCAGCAGCTTGGATCCCGGGGGTTCACCCCTCCACTTT. It specifies CASSLDPGGSPLHF.

This clone was found once. At the DNA level, this CDR3 is encoded by other sequences in the same sample as well. The rearrangement links TRBV6-5 to TRBJ1-1; the match to TRBD1 covers 7 bases. Unmatched junction bases numbered 9, after V lost 6 bases and J lost 5 bases. The CDR3 is 14 amino acids. CDR1 MNHEY and CDR2 SVGAGI come from the germline V gene. The CDR3 DNA reads as TGTGCCAGCAGCCTACAGGGGAGAGGAACTGAAGCTTTCTTT. Residues: CASSLQGRGTEAFF.

The sample holds a few counts of this clone. The chain uses TRBV2 and TRBJ1-1, with TRBD1 identical over 10 bases. Germline loops: CDR1 SNHLY, CDR2 FYNNEI. This CDR3 spans 16 amino acids. V was clipped by 6 bases and J by 6 bases; unmatched bases: 13. The CDR3 here is CASRGELGQGEPEAFF. The CDR3 nucleotides read TGTGCCAGCAGAGGCGAACTTGGACAGGGGGAGCCTGAAGCTTTCTTT.

The genes are TRBV9 and TRBJ2-2; D not resolved. This CDR3 region has 14 residues. Per germline, CDR1 SGDLS and CDR2 YYNGEE. V lost 0 bases and J 1 base, leaving 4 bases between the germline ends. The CDR3 is CASSVALNTGELFF. The CDR3 DNA is TGTGCCAGCAGCGTAGCTTTGAACACCGGGGAGCTGTTTTTT.

The rearrangement links TRBV9 to TRBJ1-1; maybe TRBD1 (6 bases). Trimming took off 3 bases at V and 4 bases at J, with 13 bases between the two ends. Germline loops: CDR1 SGDLS, CDR2 YYNGEE. CDR3 length: 14 amino acids. For the CDR3, the DNA is TGTGCCAGCAGCGACTCGACAGGAATCACTGAAGCTTTCTTT. Translating it yields CASSDSTGITEAFF.

This clone was seen only once. This chain links TRBV18 with TRBJ2-3; 12 nucleotides align to TRBD2. J gave up 6 bases and V 3 bases, and 13 bases lay outside the gene matches. This CDR3 spans 18 amino acids. Germline V lookup: CDR1 KGHSH, CDR2 LQKENI. The CDR3: CASSPKGLTSGGPDTQYF. CDR3 DNA sequence: TGTGCCAGCTCACCCAAAGGTCTTACTAGCGGGGGGCCGGATACGCAGTATTTT. The full variable domain, with the rest looked up from reference TRBV18 and TRBJ2-3, is NAGVMQNPRHLVRRRGQEARLRCSPMKGHSHVYWYRQLPEEGLKFMVYLQKENIIDESGMPKERFSAEFPKEGPSILRIQQVVRGDSAAYFCASSPKGLTSGGPDTQYFGPGTRLTVL.

The rearrangement links TRBV4-1 to TRBJ2-1, with 7 bases lining up with TRBD2. Germline V CDR1 and CDR2: MGHRA, YSYEKL. Unmatched junction bases numbered 10, after V lost 5 bases and J lost 3 bases. This CDR3 has 16 amino acids. This chain's CDR3 is CASSGLRGVHYNEQFF. As DNA, the CDR3 is TGCGCCAGCAGCGGACTTCGGGGGGTCCACTACAATGAGCAGTTCTTC.

For this clone: This CDR3 is also generated by other DNA sequences in the sample. This chain links TRBV29-1 with TRBJ1-1, with TRBD1 matching 10 bases. CDR3 length equals 13 residues. V gave up 7 bases and J gave up 5 bases; unmatched junction bases: 7. Per germline, CDR1 SQVTM and CDR2 ANQGSEA. This CDR3 is CSAWDRGGTEAFF. The CDR3 nucleotides are TGCAGCGCATGGGACAGGGGAGGAACTGAAGCTTTCTTT.

V and J are TRBV19 and TRBJ1-5, with D hard to call. The CDR3 has 13 residues. Trimming stripped 8 bases from V and 1 base from J, with 9 bases between. Germline-derived CDR1 and CDR2 are LNHDA and SQIVND (reference sequence). The CDR3, as DNA: TGTGCCAGTGCGGAGTTGAGCAATCAGCCCCAGCATTTT. Amino acids: CASAELSNQPQHF.

The chain recombines TRBV21-1 with TRBJ2-5; the table's D call of TRBD1 was not tested on the DNA. TRBV21-1 is listed as a pseudogene. The CDR3 spans 14 residues. CDR3 sequence: CASSKGGPQETQYF. For the CDR3, the DNA is TGTGCCAGCAGCAAAGGGGGGCCACAAGAGACCCAGTACTTC.

As concerns this clone: Distinct nucleotide sequences in the sample also encode this CDR3. The rearrangement uses TRBV7-3 and TRBJ1-1, with no clear D. The CDR3 is made up of 13 amino acids. V was cut by 4 bases and J by 0 bases, with 6 bases left in between. Germline V gene sequence: CDR1 SGHTA, CDR2 FQGTGA. As DNA, the CDR3 is TGTGCCAGCAGCTCCCAAATGAACACTGAAGCTTTCTTT. Protein: CASSSQMNTEAFF.

V is TRBV10-1 and J is TRBJ2-1; D ambiguous. This CDR3 is 12 amino acids long. Germline CDR1 is WNHNN and CDR2 is SYGVQD (reference sequence). V was trimmed by 3 bases and J by 7 bases, leaving 7 bases between them. CDR3 nucleotide sequence: TGCGCCAGCAGTGATACAGTGAATGAGCAGTTCTTC. It codes for CASSDTVNEQFF.

As to this clone: At one end the junction does not follow the germline gene, possibly because of a read error. This chain links TRBV9 with TRBJ2-3; 13 bases map to TRBD2. The CDR3 covers 15 residues. Germline loops: CDR1 SGDLS, CDR2 YYNGEE. The CDR3: CASSVDQVGTSGVNF. DNA for the CDR3: TGTGCCAGCAGCGTAGATCAGGTGGGGACTAGCGGGGTAAACTTT. Based on the CDR3 plus reference TRBV9 and TRBJ2-3, the full variable domain is DSGVTQTPKHLITATGQRVTLRCSPRSGDLSVYWYQQSLDQGLQFLIQYYNGEERAKGNILERFSAQQFPDLHSELNLSSLELGDSALYFCASSVDQVGTSGVNFGPGTRLTVL.

The V and J genes are TRBV7-9 and TRBJ2-3, with D tentatively TRBD1 (5 bases). V was shortened by 4 bases and J by 5 bases, with 16 bases between the two germline ends. The CDR3 has 15 residues. The V gene's germline CDR1 is SEHNR and CDR2 FQNEAQ (reference sequence). The CDR3, as DNA: TGTGCCAGCAGCTCCACTGTCAGGGCTGAAGATACGCAGTATTTT. Amino acids: CASSSTVRAEDTQYF.

V usage is TRBV5-1 and J usage is TRBJ1-5, with a tentative D call TRBD1 (5 bases). The CDR3 runs to 14 residues. Germline loops: CDR1 SGHRS, CDR2 YFSETQ. V shed 4 bases and J shed 6 bases, with 14 bases lying between them. In DNA, the CDR3 is TGCGCCAGCAGCCCGACAGATTTGGGTCAGCCCCAGCATTTT. Protein sequence: CASSPTDLGQPQHF.